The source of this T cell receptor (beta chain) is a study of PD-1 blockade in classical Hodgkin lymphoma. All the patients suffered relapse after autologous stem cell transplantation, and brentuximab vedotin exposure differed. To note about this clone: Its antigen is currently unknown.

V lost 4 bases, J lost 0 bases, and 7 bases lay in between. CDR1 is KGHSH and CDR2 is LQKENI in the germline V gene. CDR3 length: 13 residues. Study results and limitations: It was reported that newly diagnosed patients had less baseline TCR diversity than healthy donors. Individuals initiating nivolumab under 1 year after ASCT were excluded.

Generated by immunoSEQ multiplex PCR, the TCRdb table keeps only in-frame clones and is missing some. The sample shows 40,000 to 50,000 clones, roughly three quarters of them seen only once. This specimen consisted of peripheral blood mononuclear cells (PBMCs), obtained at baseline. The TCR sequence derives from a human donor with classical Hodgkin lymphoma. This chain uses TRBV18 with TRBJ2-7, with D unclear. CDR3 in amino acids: CASSLRLSYEQYF. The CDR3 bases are TGTGCCAGCTCACTCAGGCTCTCCTACGAGCAGTACTTC.